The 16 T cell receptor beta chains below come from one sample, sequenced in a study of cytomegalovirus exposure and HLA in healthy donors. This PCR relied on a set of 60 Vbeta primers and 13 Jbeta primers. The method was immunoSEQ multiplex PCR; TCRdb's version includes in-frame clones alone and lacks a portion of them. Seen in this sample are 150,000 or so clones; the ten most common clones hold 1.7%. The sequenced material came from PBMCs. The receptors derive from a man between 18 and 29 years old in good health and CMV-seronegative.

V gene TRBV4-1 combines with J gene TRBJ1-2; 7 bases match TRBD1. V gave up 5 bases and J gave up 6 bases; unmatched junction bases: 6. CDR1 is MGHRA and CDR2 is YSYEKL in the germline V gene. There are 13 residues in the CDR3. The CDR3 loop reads CASSGGGSNGYTF. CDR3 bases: TGCGCCAGCAGCGGAGGGGGCTCAAATGGCTACACCTTC.

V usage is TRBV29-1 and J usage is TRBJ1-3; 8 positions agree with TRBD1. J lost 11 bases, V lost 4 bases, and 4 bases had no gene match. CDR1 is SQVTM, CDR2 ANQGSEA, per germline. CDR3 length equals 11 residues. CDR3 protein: CSVGRTGSIYF. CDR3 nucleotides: TGCAGCGTTGGGCGGACAGGGTCCATATATTTT.

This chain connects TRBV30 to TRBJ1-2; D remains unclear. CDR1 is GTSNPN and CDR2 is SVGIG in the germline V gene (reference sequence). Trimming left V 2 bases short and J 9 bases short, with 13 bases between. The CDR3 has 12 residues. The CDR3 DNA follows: TGTGCCTGGAGTTTTATTGCTGGCAGCTACACCTTC. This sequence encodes CAWSFIAGSYTF.

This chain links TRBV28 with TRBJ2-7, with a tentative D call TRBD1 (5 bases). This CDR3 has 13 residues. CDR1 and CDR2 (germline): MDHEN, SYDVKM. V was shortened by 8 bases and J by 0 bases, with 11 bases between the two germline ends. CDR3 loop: CASYDSYSYEQYF. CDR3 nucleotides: TGTGCCAGCTACGACAGCTACTCCTACGAGCAGTACTTC.

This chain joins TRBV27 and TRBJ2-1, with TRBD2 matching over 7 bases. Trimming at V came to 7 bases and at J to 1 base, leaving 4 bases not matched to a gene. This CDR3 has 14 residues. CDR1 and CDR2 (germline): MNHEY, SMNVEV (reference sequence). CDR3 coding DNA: TGTGCCAGCACCAAACTAGCGTCCTACAATGAGCAGTTCTTC. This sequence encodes CASTKLASYNEQFF.

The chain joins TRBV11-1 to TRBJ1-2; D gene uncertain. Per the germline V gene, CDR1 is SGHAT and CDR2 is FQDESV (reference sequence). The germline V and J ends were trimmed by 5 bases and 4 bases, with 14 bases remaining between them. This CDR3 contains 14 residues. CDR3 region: CASSADGGGYGYTF. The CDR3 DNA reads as TGTGCCAGCAGCGCGGACGGAGGCGGCTATGGCTACACCTTC.

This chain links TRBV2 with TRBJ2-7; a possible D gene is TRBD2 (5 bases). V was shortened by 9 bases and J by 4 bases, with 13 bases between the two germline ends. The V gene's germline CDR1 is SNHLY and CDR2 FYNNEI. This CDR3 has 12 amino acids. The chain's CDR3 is CARQTPGYEQYF. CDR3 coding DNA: TGTGCCAGACAGACCCCGGGGTACGAGCAGTACTTC.

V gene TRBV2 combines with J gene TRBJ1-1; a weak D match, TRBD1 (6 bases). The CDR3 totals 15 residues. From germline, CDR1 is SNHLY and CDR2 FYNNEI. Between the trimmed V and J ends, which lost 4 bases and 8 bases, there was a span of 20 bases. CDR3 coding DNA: TGTGCCAGCAGTGCGCTCTCTACAGGGAACCAGGAAGCTTTCTTT. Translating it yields CASSALSTGNQEAFF.

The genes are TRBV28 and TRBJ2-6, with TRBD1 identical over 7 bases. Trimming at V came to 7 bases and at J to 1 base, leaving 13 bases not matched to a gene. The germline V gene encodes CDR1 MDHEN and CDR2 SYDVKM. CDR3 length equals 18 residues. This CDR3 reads CASTHSRGLGSGANVLTF. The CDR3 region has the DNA TGTGCCAGCACTCATTCTAGGGGGCTGGGGTCTGGGGCCAACGTCCTGACTTTC.

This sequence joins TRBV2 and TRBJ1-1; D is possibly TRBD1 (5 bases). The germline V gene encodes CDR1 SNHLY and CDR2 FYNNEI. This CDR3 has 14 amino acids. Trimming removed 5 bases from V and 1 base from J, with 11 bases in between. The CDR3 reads CASSSRVGNTEAFF. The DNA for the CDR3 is TGTGCCAGCAGTAGCAGGGTGGGGAACACTGAAGCTTTCTTT.

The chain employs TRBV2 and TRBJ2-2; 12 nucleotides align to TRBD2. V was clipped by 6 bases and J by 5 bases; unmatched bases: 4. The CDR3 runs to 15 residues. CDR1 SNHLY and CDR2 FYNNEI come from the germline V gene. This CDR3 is CASRGLAGWTGELFF. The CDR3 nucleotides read TGTGCCAGCAGAGGACTAGCGGGGTGGACCGGGGAGCTGTTTTTT.

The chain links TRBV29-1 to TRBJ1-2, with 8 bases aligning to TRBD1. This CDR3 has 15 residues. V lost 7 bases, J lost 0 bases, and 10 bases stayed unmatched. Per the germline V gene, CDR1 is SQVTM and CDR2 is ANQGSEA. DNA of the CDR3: TGCAGCGCCTCGGACAGGGATATTTCTAACTATGGCTACACCTTC. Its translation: CSASDRDISNYGYTF.

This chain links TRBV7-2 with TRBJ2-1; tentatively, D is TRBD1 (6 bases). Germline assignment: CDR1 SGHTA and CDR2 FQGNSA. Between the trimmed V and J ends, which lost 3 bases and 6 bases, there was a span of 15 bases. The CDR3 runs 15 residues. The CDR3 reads CASSFRDMRGNEQFF. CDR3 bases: TGTGCCAGCAGCTTCCGGGACATGAGGGGCAATGAGCAGTTCTTC.

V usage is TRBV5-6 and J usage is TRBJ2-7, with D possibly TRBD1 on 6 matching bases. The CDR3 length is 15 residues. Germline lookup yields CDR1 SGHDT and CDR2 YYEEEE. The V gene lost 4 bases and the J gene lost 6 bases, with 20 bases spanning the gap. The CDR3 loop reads CASSRWDIQGGEQYF. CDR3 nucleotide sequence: TGTGCCAGCAGCCGGTGGGATATACAGGGCGGCGAGCAGTACTTC.

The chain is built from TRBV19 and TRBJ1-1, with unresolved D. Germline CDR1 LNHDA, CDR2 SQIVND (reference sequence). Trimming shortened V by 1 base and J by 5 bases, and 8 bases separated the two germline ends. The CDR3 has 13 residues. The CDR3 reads CASSIAIGTEAFF. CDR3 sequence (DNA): TGTGCCAGTAGTATAGCGATCGGGACTGAAGCTTTCTTT.

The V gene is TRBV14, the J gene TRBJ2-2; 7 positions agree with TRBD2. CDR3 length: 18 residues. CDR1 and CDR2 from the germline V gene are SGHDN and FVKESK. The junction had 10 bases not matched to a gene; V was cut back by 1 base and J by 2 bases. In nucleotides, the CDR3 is TGTGCCAGCAGCCAAGGGGAGGGCCGATACCTTAACACCGGGGAGCTGTTTTTT. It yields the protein CASSQGEGRYLNTGELFF.